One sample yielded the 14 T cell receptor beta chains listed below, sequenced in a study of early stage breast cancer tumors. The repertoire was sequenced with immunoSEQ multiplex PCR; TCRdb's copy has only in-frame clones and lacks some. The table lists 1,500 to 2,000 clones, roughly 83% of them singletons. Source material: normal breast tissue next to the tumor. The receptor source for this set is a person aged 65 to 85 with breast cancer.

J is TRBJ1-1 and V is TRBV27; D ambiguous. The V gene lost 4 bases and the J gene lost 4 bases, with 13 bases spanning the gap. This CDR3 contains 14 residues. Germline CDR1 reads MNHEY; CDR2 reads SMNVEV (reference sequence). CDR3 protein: CASSSFRVGTEAFF. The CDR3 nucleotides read TGTGCCAGCAGTTCCTTCCGAGTCGGCACTGAAGCTTTCTTT.

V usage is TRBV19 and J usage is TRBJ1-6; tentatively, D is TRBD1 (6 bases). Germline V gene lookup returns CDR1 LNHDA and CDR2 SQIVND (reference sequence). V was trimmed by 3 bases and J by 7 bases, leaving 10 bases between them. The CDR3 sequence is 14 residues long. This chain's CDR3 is CASSMEGGNSPLHF. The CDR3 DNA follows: TGTGCCAGTAGTATGGAGGGGGGGAATTCACCCCTCCACTTT.

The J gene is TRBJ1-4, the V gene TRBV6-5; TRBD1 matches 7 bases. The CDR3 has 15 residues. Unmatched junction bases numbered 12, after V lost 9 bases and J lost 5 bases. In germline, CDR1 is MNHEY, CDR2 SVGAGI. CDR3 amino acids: CASHRAGGGNEKLFF. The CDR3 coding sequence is TGTGCCAGTCACAGGGCCGGAGGGGGCAATGAAAAACTGTTTTTT.

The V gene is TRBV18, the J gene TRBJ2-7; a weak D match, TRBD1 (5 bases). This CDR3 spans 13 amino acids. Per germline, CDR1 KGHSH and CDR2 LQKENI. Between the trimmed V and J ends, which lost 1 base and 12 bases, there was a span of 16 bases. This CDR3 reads CASSPLNRQSLYF. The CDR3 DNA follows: TGTGCCAGCTCACCACTTAATAGACAGTCTCTGTACTTC.

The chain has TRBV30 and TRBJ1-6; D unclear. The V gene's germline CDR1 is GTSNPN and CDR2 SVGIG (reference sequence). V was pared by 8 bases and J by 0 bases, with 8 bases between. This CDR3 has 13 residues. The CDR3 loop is CAGLSSYNSPLHF. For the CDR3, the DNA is TGTGCCGGGCTGAGCTCCTATAATTCACCCCTCCACTTT.

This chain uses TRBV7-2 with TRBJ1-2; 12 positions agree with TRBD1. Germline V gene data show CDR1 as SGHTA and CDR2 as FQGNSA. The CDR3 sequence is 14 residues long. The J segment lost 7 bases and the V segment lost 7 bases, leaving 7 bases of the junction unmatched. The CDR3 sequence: CASIPGQGAGGYTF. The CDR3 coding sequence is TGTGCCAGCATTCCGGGACAGGGGGCGGGTGGCTACACCTTC.

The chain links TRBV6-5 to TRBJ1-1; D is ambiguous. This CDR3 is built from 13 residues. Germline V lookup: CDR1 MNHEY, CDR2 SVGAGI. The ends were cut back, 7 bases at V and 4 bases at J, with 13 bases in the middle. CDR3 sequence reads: CASTFGSGTEAFF. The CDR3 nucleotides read TGTGCCAGCACCTTCGGGAGCGGCACTGAAGCTTTCTTT.

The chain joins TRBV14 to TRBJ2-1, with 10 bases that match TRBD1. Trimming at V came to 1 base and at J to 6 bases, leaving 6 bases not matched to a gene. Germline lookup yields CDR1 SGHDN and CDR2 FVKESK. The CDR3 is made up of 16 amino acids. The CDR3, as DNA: TGTGCCAGCAGCCAAGTCGGGACAGGGGCGAGCAATGAGCAGTTCTTC. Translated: CASSQVGTGASNEQFF.

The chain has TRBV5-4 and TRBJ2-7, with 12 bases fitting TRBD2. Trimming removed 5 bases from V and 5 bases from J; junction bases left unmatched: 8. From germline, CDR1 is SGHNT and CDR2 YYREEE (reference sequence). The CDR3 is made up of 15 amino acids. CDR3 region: CASSPGLAGTDEQYF. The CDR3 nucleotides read TGTGCCAGCAGTCCAGGACTAGCGGGGACCGACGAGCAGTACTTC.

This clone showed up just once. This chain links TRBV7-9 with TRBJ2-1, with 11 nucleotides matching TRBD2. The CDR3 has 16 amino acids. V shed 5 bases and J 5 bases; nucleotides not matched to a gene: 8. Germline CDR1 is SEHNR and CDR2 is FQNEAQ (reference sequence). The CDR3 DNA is TGTGCCAGCAGCGGGGTAGCGGGGGGGCGGCACAATGAGCAGTTCTTC. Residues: CASSGVAGGRHNEQFF.

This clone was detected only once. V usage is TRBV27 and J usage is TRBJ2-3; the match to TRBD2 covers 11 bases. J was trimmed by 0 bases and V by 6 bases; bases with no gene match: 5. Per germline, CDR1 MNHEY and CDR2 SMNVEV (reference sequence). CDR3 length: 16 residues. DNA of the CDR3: TGTGCCAGCAGCCGTCTAGCGGGGGGCAGCACAGATACGCAGTATTTT. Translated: CASSRLAGGSTDTQYF.

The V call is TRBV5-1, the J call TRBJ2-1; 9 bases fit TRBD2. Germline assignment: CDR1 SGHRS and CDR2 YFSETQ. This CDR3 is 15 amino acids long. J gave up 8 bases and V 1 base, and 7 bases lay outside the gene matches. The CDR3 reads CASSLLSSGAYEQFF. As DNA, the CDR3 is TGCGCCAGCAGCTTGCTGTCTAGCGGGGCTTATGAGCAGTTCTTC.

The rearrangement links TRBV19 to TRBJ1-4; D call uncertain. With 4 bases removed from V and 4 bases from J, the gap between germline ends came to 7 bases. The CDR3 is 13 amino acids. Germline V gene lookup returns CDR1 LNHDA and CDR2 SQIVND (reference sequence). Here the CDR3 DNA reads TGTGCCAGTAGTACCGGGAATAATGAAAAACTGTTTTTT. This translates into CASSTGNNEKLFF.

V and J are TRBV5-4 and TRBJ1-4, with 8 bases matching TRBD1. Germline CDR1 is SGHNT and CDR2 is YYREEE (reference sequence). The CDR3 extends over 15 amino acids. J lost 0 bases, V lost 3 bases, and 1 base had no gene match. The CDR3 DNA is TGTGCCAGCAGCTGGGACAGGTCAACTAATGAAAAACTGTTTTTT. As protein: CASSWDRSTNEKLFF.